Below, 2 T cell receptor beta chains from the same sample are listed, as sequenced in a study of shared clonotypes between healthy human individuals. TCRdb's copy holds only in-frame clones and misses some; the assay was immunoSEQ multiplex PCR. In the table there are millions of clones, about 92% of which are singletons. The specimen sequenced was naive CD4+ T cells sorted from blood. Documented subset: CD45RA+ positively selected. These receptors all come from a man younger than 35 in good health.

V is TRBV28 and J is TRBJ1-4, with a weak D call TRBD1 (5 bases). Per germline, CDR1 MDHEN and CDR2 SYDVKM. This CDR3 has 12 amino acids. V shed 7 bases and J shed 10 bases, with 13 bases lying between them. CDR3 nucleotide sequence: TGTGCCAGCACCCCCGGGCAGGGAAAACTGTTTTTT. It is translated as CASTPGQGKLFF.

The CDR3 loop reads CSVGPTNEKLFF. Written as DNA, the CDR3 is TGCAGCGTTGGGCCCACTAATGAAAAACTGTTTTTT. The V and J genes are TRBV29-1 and TRBJ1-4; D ambiguous. The V end lost 4 bases, the J end lost 2 bases, and 5 bases lay between the germline ends. Germline V gene lookup returns CDR1 SQVTM and CDR2 ANQGSEA. The length of the CDR3 is 12 residues.